This T cell receptor beta chain was captured in a study of cytomegalovirus exposure and HLA in healthy donors. For the study at large: Approximately 83 million unique TCRs from HLA-typed donors were held in an early data release.

With 60 Vbeta and 13 Jbeta primers, the PCR was carried out. Here immunoSEQ multiplex PCR was the method, and the copy in TCRdb shows in-frame clones only, minus some. The sample is made up of about 42,000 clones, and the top ten hold over 1% of it. Germline CDR1 SGDLS, CDR2 YYNGEE. This CDR3 comprises 17 residues. V gave up 0 bases and J gave up 4 bases; unmatched junction bases: 12. Study outcomes and limitations: Previously analyzed data showed that most TCR beta V segments were productive at a frequency of about 90% or about 30%. The dataset shows that most TCR sequences were rare, while some public TCRs occurred in many donors. After further analysis at a later stage, 15,000 to 20,000 TCR beta sequences were associated with HLA alleles at 0.05 false discovery rate.

Regarding this clone: No antigen is known for it.

The receptor was derived from a man aged 25-40 years in good health and CMV-seronegative. Sequenced: PBMCs. The chain combines TRBV9 with TRBJ2-5, with TRBD1 matching over 7 bases. The CDR3 DNA reads as TGTGCCAGCAGCGTAGATGTCCTTGGGCAGGGGGTAGAGACCCAGTACTTC. Its translation is CASSVDVLGQGVETQYF.